This TCR beta chain emerged from a study of blood T cell repertoires in COVID-19. Study background: From the United States, Italy and Spain came samples of acute and convalescent COVID-19. PBMCs, B-cell-depleted T cells, or T cells were the source of the cDNA or gDNA that made up the material.

V was clipped by 5 bases and J by 3 bases, with 17 bases between them. The germline V gene has CDR1 SGHTA and CDR2 FQGNSA. The CDR3 extends over 15 amino acids. This table comes from immunoSEQ multiplex PCR, and its TCRdb copy is limited to in-frame clones, with some not included. The sample carries more than 300,000 clones, approximately 90% recorded once. Individuals aged about 18 to 100 years were recruited from around 22 US areas. For recovered donors of Cohort 3, there were two negative PCRs, clearance, or symptom resolution. Sequenced sample: PBMCs or T cells enriched from blood (not recorded which). V usage is TRBV7-2 and J usage is TRBJ2-7, with a weak D call TRBD1 (6 bases). This sequence originates from a woman under 30 who had recovered from COVID-19. CDR3 sequence: CASSRGSGAVYEQYF. The CDR3 DNA follows: TGTGCCAGCAGCCGTGGGTCAGGGGCCGTCTACGAGCAGTACTTC.